Listed below are T cell receptor beta chains from one sample, sequenced in a study of shared clonotypes between healthy human individuals. Using immunoSEQ multiplex PCR, the repertoire was profiled, and TCRdb retains in-frame clones only, with some absent. The table includes about 2.3 million clones, 85% to 95% detected once. Material for sequencing was naive CD4+ T cells from PBMCs. The source is a man younger than 35 in good health. Some clones in this sample may be carry-over from other donors' samples. CDR3s include the opening cysteine and the closing phenylalanine or tryptophan. Not every row has a clone size; where given, it reads once, few, many or a size class.

V gene	J gene	clone size	CDR3 protein
TRBV7-2	TRBJ1-5	once	CASSPGRRYSNQPQHF
TRBV19	TRBJ1-2	.	CASSHRTRDRGRGYTF
TRBV19	TRBJ2-7	.	CASSIDVLAGSYEQYF
TRBV5-1	TRBJ1-1	few	CASSGQGGTEAFF
TRBV9	TRBJ2-7	.	CASSSSGPPYEQYF
TRBV18	TRBJ2-1	.	CASSPAPSSYNEQFF
TRBV9	TRBJ1-2	.	CASSTPGRYYGYTF
TRBV29-1	TRBJ2-2	.	CSVPGTSGTTGELFF
TRBV11-2	TRBJ2-2	once	CASSSQGDPGELFF
TRBV14	TRBJ2-3	.	CASSRRTSGRGMADTQYF
TRBV2	TRBJ1-5	.	CASRLGGVLNQPQHF
TRBV30	TRBJ1-5	.	CAWTGNSNQPQHF
TRBV4-1	TRBJ1-2	.	CASSPRELRENGYTF
TRBV5-1	TRBJ2-5	.	CASSLTPAGQGRETQYF
TRBV5-5	TRBJ2-7	once	CASSPYSNHEQYF
TRBV15	TRBJ1-5	.	CATSPGWNQPQHF
TRBV5-8	TRBJ2-1	.	CASSPRDSPYNEQFF
TRBV28	TRBJ1-1	.	CAIQRANTEAFF
TRBV29-1	TRBJ2-7	.	CSALRGAYEQYF
TRBV4-3	TRBJ1-1	.	CASSQGRAFNTEAFF
TRBV7-2	TRBJ1-1	.	CASSLSRMNTEAFF
TRBV10-3	TRBJ1-3	.	CAISQRTAGNTIYF
TRBV30	TRBJ1-3	.	CAWSSTFSGNTIYF
TRBV9	TRBJ2-1	.	CASSVGRASSSDEQFF
TRBV10-3	TRBJ1-2	.	CAISESTGTYGYTF
TRBV14	TRBJ2-1	.	CASSLRLGNEQFF
TRBV7-3	TRBJ2-1	.	CASSDRTSGNEQFF
TRBV18	TRBJ2-7	.	CASSPPLASGVQEQYF
TRBV4-1	TRBJ2-7	once	CASSQGELGSTYEQYF
TRBV7-2	TRBJ2-7	.	CASSHRTATYEQYF
TRBV28	TRBJ2-7	.	CASSARDRVLEQYF
TRBV25-1	TRBJ2-7	.	CASSESGAASYEQYF
TRBV30	TRBJ1-2	.	CAWSEGGTYGYTF
TRBV9	TRBJ2-1	.	CASSVGGSGRDNEQFF
TRBV6-6	TRBJ2-5	.	CASSYSRRGGETQYF
TRBV28	TRBJ1-2	.	CASSLAGGGYTF
TRBV19	TRBJ1-5	.	CASRKYRDRGHQPQHF